This T cell receptor beta chain was captured by sequencing in a study of blood T cell repertoires in COVID-19. The CDR3 sequence is 12 residues long. Some clones are missing from TCRdb's copy, which holds only in-frame ones; the method was immunoSEQ multiplex PCR. This table holds under 140,000 clones, 65% to 90% found once. The chain carries TRBV21-1 and TRBJ2-3; TRBD1 was called by the table and not checked on the DNA. TRBV21-1 is described as a pseudogene. The sequenced material came from peripheral blood. The sequence derives from a woman aged 55-75 years with acute or convalescent COVID-19. DNA of the CDR3: TGTGCCAGCAGCAAAGAGGGGATAGTTGAGTATTTT. The encoded protein is CASSKEGIVEYF.